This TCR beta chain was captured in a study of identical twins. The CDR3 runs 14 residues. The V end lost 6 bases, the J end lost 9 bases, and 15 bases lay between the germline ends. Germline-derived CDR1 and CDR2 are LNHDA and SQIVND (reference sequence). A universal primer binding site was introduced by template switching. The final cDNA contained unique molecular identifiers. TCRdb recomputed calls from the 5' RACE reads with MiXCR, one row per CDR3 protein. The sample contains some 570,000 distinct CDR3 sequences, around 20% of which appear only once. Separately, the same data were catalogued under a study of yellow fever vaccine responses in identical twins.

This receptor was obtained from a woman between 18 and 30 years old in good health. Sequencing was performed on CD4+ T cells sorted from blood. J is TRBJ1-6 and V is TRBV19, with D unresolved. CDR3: CASSPYGGPSPLHF. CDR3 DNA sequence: TGTGCCAGTAGCCCCTATGGTGGCCCTTCACCCCTCCACTTT.